This T cell receptor (beta chain) was sequenced during a study of monozygotic twins with inflammatory bowel disease. Study-level results: TCRbeta inverse Simpson diversity was decreased in IBD patients versus healthy co-twins.

TCRalpha and TCRbeta cDNA was put through two nested PCRs of approximately 17 and 9 cycles. TCRdb processed the 5' RACE reads again and assigns one entry to each CDR3 protein, with no DNA. The listing records about 300,000 distinct CDR3 sequences. The CDR3 totals 12 residues. Germline CDR1 and CDR2: SQVTM and ANQGSEA. About this clonotype itself: Its matching antigen is unknown.

This receptor was taken from a human donor with ulcerative colitis or Crohn's disease, or a healthy co-twin of an affected twin (not recorded which). V usage is TRBV29-1 and J usage is TRBJ2-7; TCRdb gives TRBD2 as the D gene, but with no DNA this cannot be confirmed. The specimen sequenced was blood. The CDR3 here is CSSLIAGGEQYF.